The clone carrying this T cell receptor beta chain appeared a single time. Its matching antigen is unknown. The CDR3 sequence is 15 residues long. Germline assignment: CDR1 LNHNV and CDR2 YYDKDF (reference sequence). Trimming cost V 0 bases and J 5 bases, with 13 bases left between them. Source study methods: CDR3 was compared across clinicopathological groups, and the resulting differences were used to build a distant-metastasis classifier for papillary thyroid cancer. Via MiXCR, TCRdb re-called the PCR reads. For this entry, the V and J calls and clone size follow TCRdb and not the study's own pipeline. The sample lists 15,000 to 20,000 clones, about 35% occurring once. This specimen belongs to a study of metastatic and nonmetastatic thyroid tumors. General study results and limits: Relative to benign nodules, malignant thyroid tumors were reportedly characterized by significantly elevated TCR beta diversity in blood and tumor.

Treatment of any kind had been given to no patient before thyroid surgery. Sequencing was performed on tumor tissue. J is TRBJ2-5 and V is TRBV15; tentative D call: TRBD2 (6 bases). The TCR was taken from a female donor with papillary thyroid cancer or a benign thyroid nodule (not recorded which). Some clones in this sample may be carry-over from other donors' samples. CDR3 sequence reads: CATSRDLRGTETQYF. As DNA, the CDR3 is TGTGCCACCAGCAGAGATCTTAGAGGGACTGAGACCCAGTACTTC. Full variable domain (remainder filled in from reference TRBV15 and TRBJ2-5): DAMVIQNPRYQVTQFGKPVTLSCSQTLNHNVMYWYQQKSSQAPKLLFHYYDKDFNNEADTPDNFQSRRPNTSFCFLDIRSPGLGDTAMYLCATSRDLRGTETQYFGPGTRLLVL.